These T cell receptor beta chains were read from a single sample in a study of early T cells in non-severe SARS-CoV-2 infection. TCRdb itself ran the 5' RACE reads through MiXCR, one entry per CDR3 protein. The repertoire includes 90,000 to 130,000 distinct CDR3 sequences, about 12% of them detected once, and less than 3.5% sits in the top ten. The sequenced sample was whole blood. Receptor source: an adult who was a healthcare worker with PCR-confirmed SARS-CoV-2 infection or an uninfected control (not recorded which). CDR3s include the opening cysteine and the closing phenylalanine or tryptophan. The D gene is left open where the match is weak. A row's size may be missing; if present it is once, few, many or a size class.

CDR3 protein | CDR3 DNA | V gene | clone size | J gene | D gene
CASSYSLDRLSGNTIYF | TGTGCCAGCAGTTACTCCCTAGACAGGCTCTCCGGAAACACCATATATTTT | TRBV6-5 | many | TRBJ1-3 | .
CASPRGTEAFF | TGCGCCAGCCCCAGGGGCACTGAAGCTTTCTTT | TRBV10-1 | many | TRBJ1-1 | .
CASSPGPVGLYGYTF | TGTGCCAGCAGCCCCGGCCCCGTGGGGCTCTATGGCTACACCTTC | TRBV11-2 | many | TRBJ1-2 | .
CASSFKNGTQYF | TGTGCCAGCAGCTTCAAGAACGGGACCCAGTACTTC | TRBV11-2 | few | TRBJ2-5 | .
CASSKYPRGASNQPQHF | TGTGCCAGCAGCAAATACCCCCGGGGGGCCAGCAATCAGCCCCAGCATTTT | TRBV21-1 | few | TRBJ1-5 | .
CSVGGRVYNEQFF | TGCAGCGTTGGCGGGAGAGTCTACAATGAGCAGTTCTTC | TRBV29-1 | . | TRBJ2-1 | TRBD2
CASSSGIYEWGTEAFF | TGTGCCAGCAGCTCAGGGATCTACGAGTGGGGAACTGAAGCTTTCTTT | TRBV7-9 | many | TRBJ1-1 | .
CATEAGGPREQFF | TGTGCCACGGAGGCGGGAGGGCCAAGGGAGCAGTTCTTC | TRBV19 | . | TRBJ2-1 | TRBD2
CASSPPNGEKLFF | TGTGCCAGCTCACCACCGAACGGTGAAAAACTGTTTTTT | TRBV18 | many | TRBJ1-4 | .
CASSLMSTYEQYF | TGTGCCAGCAGCTTAATGAGCACCTACGAGCAGTACTTC | TRBV7-9 | . | TRBJ2-7 | .
CSVESGPGSPLHF | TGCAGCGTTGAATCGGGGCCGGGCTCACCCCTCCACTTT | TRBV29-1 | . | TRBJ1-6 | .